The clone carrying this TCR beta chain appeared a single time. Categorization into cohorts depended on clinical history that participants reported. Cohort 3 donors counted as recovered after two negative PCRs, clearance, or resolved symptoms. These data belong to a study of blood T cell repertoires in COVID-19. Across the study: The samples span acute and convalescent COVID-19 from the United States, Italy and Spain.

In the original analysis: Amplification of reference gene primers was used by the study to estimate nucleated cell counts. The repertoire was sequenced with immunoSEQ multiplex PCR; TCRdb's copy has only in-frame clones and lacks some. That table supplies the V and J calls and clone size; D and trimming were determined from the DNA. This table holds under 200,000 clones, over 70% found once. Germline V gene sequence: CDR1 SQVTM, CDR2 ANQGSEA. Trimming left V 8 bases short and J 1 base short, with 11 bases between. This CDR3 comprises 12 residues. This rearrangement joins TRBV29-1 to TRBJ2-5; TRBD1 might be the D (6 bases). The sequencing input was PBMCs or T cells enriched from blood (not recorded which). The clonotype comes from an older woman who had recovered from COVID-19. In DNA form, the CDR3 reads TGCAGCTTTAGGGACACCCAAGAGACCCAGTACTTC. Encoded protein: CSFRDTQETQYF.